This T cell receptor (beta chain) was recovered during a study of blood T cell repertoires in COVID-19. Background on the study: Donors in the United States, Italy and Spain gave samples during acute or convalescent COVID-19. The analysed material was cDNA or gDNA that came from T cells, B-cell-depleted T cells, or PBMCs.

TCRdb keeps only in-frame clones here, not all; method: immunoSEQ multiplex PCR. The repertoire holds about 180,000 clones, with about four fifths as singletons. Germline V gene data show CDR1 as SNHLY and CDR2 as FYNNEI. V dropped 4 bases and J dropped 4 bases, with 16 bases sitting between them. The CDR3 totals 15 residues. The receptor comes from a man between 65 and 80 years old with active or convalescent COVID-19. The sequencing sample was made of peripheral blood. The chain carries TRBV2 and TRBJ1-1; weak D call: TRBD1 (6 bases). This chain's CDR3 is CASSASRGGATEAFF. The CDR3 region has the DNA TGTGCCAGCAGTGCCAGTCGGGGGGGCGCCACTGAAGCTTTCTTT.